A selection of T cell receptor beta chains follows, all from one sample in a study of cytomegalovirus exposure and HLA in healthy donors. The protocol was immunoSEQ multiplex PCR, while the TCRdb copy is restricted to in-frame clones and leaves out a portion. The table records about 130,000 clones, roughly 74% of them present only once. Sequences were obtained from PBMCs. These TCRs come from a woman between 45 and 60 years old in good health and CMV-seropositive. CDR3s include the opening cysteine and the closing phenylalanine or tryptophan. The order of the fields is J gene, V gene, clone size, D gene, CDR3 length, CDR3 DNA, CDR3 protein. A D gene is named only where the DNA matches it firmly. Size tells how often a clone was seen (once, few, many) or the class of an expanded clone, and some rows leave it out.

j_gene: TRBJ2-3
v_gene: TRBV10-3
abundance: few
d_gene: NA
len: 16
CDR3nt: TGTGCCATCAGTGAGTTCAGGGGCGGGAGCACAGATACGCAGTATTTT
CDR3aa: CAISEFRGGSTDTQYF

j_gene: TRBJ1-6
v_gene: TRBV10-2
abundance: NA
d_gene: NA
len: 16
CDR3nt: TGCGCCAGCAGTGGTTGGTCCCCGGGAGGCAATTCACCCCTCCACTTT
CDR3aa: CASSGWSPGGNSPLHF

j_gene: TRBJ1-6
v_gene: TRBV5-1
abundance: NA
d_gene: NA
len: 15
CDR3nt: TGCGCCAGCAGCAGCGTAAGCTCCTATAATTCACCCCTCCACTTT
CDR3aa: CASSSVSSYNSPLHF

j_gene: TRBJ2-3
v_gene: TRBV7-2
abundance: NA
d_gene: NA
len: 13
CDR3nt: TGTGCCAGCAGCCCACCGAGTTCCGATACGCAGTATTTT
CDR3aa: CASSPPSSDTQYF

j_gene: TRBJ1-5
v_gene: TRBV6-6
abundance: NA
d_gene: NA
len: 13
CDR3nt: TGTGCCAGCTCCTCCCCGGAGAATCAGCCCCAGCATTTT
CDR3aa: CASSSPENQPQHF

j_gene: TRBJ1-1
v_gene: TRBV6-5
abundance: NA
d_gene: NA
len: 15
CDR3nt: TGTGCCAGCAGTTACACGATCTCAGGCAACACTGAAGCTTTCTTT
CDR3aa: CASSYTISGNTEAFF

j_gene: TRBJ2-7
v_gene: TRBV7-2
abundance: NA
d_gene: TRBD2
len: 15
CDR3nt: TGTGCCAGCAGCCCATCACTAGCGGCCTCCTACGAGCAGTACTTC
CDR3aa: CASSPSLAASYEQYF

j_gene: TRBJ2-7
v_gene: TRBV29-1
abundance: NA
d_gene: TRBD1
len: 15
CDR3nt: TGCAGCGTTGCCGGACAGGGAGGAAGCCCCTACGAGCAGTACTTC
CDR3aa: CSVAGQGGSPYEQYF

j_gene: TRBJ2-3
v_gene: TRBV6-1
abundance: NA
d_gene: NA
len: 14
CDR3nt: TGTGCCAGCAGTGAATGGTATGCTGGCGATACGCAGTATTTT
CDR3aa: CASSEWYAGDTQYF

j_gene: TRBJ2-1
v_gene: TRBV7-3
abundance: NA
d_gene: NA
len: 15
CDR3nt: TGTGCCAGCAGCCCTCCCGGGGGTAACTACAATGAGCAGTTCTTC
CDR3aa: CASSPPGGNYNEQFF

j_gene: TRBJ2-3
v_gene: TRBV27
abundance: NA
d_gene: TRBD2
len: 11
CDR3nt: TGTGCCAGCAGCACGACTAGCTCGCAGTATTTT
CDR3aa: CASSTTSSQYF

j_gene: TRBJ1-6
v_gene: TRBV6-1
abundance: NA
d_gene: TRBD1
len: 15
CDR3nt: TGTGCCAGCAGGGCAAGGACAGGGGGCAATTCACCCCTCCACTTT
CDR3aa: CASRARTGGNSPLHF

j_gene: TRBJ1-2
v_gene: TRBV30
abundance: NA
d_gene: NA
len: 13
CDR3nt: TGTGCCTGGAGTGTACTACAGGGTCTTGGCTACACCTTC
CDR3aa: CAWSVLQGLGYTF

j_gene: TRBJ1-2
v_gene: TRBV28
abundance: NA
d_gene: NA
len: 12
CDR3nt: TGTGCCAGCAGTTTATATCGGGGAGGGTACACCTTC
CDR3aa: CASSLYRGGYTF

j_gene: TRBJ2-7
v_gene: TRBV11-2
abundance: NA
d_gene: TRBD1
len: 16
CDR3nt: TGTGCCAGCAGCTCTTTGACCGGGACAGGGACCTACGAGCAGTACTTC
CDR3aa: CASSSLTGTGTYEQYF

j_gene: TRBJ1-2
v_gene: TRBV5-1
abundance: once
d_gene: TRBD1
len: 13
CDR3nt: TGCGCCAGCTCGGGACAGGGGGCGGATGGCTACACCTTC
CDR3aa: CASSGQGADGYTF

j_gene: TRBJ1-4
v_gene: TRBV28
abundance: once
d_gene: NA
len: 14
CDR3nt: TGTGCCAGCAGTTTAGGACAGCTAAATGAAAAACTGTTTTTT
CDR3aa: CASSLGQLNEKLFF

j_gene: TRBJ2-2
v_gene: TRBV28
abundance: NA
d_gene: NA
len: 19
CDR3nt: TGTGCCAGCACCTATCGGTCGTACAGTCCTCGATGTGGCACCGGGGAGCTGTTTTTT
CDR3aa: CASTYRSYSPRCGTGELFF

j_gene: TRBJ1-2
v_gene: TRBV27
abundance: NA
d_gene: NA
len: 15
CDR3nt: TGTGCCAGCAGTTCGACAGCCCGACAACTCTATGGCTACACCTTC
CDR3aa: CASSSTARQLYGYTF

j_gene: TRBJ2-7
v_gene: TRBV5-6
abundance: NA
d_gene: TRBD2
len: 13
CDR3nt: TGTGCCAGCACCCGGGGAGGGGCTCGCGAGCAGTACTTC
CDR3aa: CASTRGGAREQYF

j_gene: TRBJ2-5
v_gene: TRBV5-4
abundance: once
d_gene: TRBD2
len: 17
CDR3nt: TGTGCCAGCAGCCGCTTCCTAGCGGGGGGGATCCAAGAGACCCAGTACTTC
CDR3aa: CASSRFLAGGIQETQYF

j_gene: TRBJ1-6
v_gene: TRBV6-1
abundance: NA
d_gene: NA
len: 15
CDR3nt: TGTGCCAGCAGTGAAAGGTCAGGGCTTAATTCACCCCTCCACTTT
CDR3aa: CASSERSGLNSPLHF

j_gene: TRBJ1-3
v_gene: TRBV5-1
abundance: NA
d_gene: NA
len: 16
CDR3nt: TGCGCCAGCAGCTTGATGATGCAGGGCTCTGGAAACACCATATATTTT
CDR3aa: CASSLMMQGSGNTIYF

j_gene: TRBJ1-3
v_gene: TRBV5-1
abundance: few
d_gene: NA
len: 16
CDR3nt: TGCGCCAGCAGCTCTCTGGACGGGAGTTCTGGAGACACCATATATTTT
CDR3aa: CASSSLDGSSGDTIYF

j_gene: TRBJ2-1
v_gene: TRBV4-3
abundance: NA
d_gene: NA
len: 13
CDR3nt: TGCGCCAGCAGCCAACTAAGAGGGATTGAGCAGTTCTTC
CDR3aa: CASSQLRGIEQFF

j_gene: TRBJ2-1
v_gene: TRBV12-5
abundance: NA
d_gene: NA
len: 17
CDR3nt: TGTGCTAGTGGTTTGGTACGGGGGGCGTTATATTACAATGAGCAGTTCTTC
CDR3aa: CASGLVRGALYYNEQFF

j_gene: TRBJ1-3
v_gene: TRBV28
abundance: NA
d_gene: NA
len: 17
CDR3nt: TGTGCCAGCAGTTTTTCCGGGGGGTTGTTTACTGGAAACACCATATATTTT
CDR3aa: CASSFSGGLFTGNTIYF

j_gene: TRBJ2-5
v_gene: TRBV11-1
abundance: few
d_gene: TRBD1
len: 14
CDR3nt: TGTGCCAGCAGCTTATCAGGGGGTTTGGAGACCCAGTACTTC
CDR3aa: CASSLSGGLETQYF

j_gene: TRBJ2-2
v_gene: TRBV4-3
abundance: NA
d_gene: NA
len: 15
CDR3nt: TGCGCCAGCAGCCAAGATGCTAGAAACACCGGGGAGCTGTTTTTT
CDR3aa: CASSQDARNTGELFF

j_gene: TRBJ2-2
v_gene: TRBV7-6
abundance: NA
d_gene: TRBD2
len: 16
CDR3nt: TGTGCCAGCAGCGAAGCGGGACTAACGAACACCGGGGAGCTGTTTTTT
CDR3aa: CASSEAGLTNTGELFF

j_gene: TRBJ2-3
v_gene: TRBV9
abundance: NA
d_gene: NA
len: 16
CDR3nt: TGTGCCAGCAGCGTAGATTTAGGGACTTATGCGGGTACGCAGTATTTT
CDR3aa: CASSVDLGTYAGTQYF

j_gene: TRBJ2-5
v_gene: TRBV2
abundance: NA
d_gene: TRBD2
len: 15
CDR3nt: TGTGCCAGCAGTGAGCCTAGCGGAGCGGGGGAGACCCAGTACTTC
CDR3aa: CASSEPSGAGETQYF